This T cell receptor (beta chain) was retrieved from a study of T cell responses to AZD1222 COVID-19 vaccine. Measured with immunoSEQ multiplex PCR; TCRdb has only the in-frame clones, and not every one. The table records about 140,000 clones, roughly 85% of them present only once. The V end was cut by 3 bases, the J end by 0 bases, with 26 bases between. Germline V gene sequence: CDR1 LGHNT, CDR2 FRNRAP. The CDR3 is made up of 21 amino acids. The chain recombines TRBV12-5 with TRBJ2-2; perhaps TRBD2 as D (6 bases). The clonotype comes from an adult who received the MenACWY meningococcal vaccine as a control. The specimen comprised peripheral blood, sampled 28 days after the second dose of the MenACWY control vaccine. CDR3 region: CASGLGWGLQRGSANTGELFF. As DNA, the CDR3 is TGTGCTAGTGGTTTAGGGTGGGGACTCCAGCGCGGTAGCGCGAACACCGGGGAGCTGTTTTTT.